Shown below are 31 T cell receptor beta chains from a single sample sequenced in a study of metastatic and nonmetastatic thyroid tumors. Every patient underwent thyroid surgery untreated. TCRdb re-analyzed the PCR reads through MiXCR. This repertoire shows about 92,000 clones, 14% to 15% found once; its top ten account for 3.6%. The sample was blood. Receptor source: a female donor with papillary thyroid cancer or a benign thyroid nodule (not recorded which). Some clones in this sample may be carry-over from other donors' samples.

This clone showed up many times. The CDR3 bases are TGTGCCAGCAGTGAGGCGGGAAGCTCCTACGAGCAGTACTTC. The encoded protein is CASSEAGSSYEQYF. The chain uses TRBV27 and TRBJ2-7; TRBD2 is a possible D gene (6 bases). The CDR3 has 14 residues. V was trimmed by 5 bases and J by 0 bases, leaving 11 bases between them. CDR1 is MNHEY and CDR2 is SMNVEV in the germline V gene (reference sequence).

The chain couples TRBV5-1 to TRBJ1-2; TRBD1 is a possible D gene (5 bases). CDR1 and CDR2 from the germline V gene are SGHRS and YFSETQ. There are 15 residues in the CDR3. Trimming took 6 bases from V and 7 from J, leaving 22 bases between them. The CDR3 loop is CASISPQDGGSGYTF. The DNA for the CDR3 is TGCGCCAGCATCTCCCCCCAGGACGGGGGAAGTGGCTACACCTTC.

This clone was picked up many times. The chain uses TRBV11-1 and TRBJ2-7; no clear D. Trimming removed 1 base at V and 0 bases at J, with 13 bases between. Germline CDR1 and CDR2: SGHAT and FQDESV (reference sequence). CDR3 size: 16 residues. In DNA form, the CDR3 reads TGTGCCAGCAGCTTAGGTGTGGGCGTCAGCTCCTACGAGCAGTACTTC. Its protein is CASSLGVGVSSYEQYF.

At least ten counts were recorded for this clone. CDR3 region: CASSLLVGGSGTEAFF. CDR3 DNA sequence: TGTGCCAGCAGTTTACTGGTGGGCGGTTCGGGGACTGAAGCTTTCTTT. This rearrangement joins TRBV12-3 or TRBV12-4 to TRBJ1-1; D gene uncertain. The CDR3 contains 16 residues. The V gene lost 2 bases and the J gene lost 5 bases, with 18 bases spanning the gap.

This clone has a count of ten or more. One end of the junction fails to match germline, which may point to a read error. The CDR3 nucleotides read TGTGCCAGCACCCCCTCCCCTTCCTGCGAGCAGTACTTC. This codes for CASTPSPSCEQYF. The chain carries TRBV28 and TRBJ2-7; D gene unclear. The CDR3 runs to 13 residues. Germline V gene sequence: CDR1 MDHEN, CDR2 SYDVKM.

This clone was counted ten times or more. The CDR3 DNA is TGTGCCAGCAGTTCCAGGGGGGCTGGAAACACCATATATTTT. Protein product: CASSSRGAGNTIYF. This chain links TRBV6-1 with TRBJ1-3, with 7 bases fitting TRBD1. V was clipped by 5 bases and J by 2 bases; unmatched bases: 3. There are 14 residues in the CDR3. In germline, CDR1 is MNHNS, CDR2 SASEGT.

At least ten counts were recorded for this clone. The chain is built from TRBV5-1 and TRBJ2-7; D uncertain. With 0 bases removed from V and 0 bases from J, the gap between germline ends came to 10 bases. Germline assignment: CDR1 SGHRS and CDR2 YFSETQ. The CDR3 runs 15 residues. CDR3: CASSLVARSSYEQYF. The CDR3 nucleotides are TGCGCCAGCAGCTTGGTCGCCAGGTCCTCCTACGAGCAGTACTTC.

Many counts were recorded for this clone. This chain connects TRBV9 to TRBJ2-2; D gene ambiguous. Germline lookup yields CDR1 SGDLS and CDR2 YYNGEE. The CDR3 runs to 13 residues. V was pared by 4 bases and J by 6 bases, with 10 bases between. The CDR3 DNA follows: TGTGCCAGCAGCCCCCGATTCCCCGGGGAGCTGTTTTTT. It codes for CASSPRFPGELFF.

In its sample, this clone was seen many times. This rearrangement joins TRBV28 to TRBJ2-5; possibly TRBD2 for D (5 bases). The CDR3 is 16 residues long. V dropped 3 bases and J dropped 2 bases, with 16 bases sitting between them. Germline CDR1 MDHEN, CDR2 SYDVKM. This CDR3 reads CASSFVDGGGQETQYF. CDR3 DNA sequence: TGTGCCAGCAGTTTCGTTGACGGAGGCGGGCAAGAGACCCAGTACTTC.

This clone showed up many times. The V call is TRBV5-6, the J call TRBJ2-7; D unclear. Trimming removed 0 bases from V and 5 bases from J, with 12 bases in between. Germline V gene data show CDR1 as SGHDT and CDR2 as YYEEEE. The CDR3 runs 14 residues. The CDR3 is CASSLEMGSDEQYF. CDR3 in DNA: TGTGCCAGCAGCTTGGAGATGGGGTCCGACGAGCAGTACTTC.

DNA for the CDR3: TGTGCCAGCATCTCCGGTACTATCGGGGGCAATGAGCAGTTCTTC. Protein sequence: CASISGTIGGNEQFF. The J gene is TRBJ2-1, the V gene TRBV11-2, with D possibly TRBD2 on 6 matching bases. V was clipped by 7 bases and J by 6 bases, with 19 bases between them. The CDR3 has 15 residues. Germline V gene sequence: CDR1 SGHAT, CDR2 FQNNGV.

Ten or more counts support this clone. For the CDR3, the DNA is TGTGCCAGCAAAATCGGGGCGGCACGTAAATACGAGCAGTACTTC. Its translation is CASKIGAARKYEQYF. The chain combines TRBV27 with TRBJ2-7, with D perhaps TRBD1 or TRBD2 (5 bases each). This CDR3 is built from 15 residues. V was clipped by 7 bases and J by 4 bases, with 20 bases between them. Germline CDR1 is MNHEY and CDR2 is SMNVEV (reference sequence).

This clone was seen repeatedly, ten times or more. The CDR3 nucleotides are TGTGCCAGCAGCGCCCGACAGGCCACGGGGTCCTACGAGCAGTACTTC. Its translation is CASSARQATGSYEQYF. This rearrangement joins TRBV2 to TRBJ2-7; a weak D match, TRBD1 (6 bases). Germline lookup yields CDR1 SNHLY and CDR2 FYNNEI. V was pared by 6 bases and J by 1 base, with 19 bases between. There are 16 residues in the CDR3.

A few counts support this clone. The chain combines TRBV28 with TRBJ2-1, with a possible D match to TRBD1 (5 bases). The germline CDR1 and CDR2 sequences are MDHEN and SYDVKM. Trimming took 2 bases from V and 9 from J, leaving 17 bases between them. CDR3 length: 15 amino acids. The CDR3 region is CASSLVRAGCGEQFF. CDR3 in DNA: TGTGCCAGCAGTTTAGTGCGCGCAGGGTGTGGTGAGCAGTTCTTC.

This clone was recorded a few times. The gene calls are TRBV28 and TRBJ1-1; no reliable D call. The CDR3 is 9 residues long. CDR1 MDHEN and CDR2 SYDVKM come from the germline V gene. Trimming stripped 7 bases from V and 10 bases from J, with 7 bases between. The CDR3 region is CASTPGAFF. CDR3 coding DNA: TGTGCCAGCACCCCGGGAGCTTTCTTT.

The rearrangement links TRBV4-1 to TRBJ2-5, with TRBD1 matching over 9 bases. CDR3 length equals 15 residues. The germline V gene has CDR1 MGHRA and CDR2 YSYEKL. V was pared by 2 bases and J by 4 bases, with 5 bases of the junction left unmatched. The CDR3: CASSQQQGAGETQYF. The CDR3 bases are TGCGCCAGCAGCCAACAACAGGGGGCCGGAGAGACCCAGTACTTC.

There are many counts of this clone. This chain's CDR3 is CASSSGTGYLNTEAFF. Here the CDR3 DNA reads TGCGCCAGCAGCTCAGGGACAGGGTATTTGAACACTGAAGCTTTCTTT. The chain employs TRBV5-1 and TRBJ1-1, with 9 bases that match TRBD1. Trimming removed 3 bases from V and 0 bases from J; junction bases left unmatched: 6. The germline CDR1 and CDR2 sequences are SGHRS and YFSETQ. CDR3 length equals 16 residues.

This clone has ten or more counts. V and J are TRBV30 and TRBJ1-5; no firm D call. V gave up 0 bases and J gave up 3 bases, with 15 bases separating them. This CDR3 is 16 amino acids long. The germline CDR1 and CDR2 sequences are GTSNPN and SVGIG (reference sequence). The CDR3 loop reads CAWSVGPELLNQPQHF. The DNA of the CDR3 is TGTGCCTGGAGTGTAGGGCCCGAGCTTCTCAATCAGCCCCAGCATTTT.

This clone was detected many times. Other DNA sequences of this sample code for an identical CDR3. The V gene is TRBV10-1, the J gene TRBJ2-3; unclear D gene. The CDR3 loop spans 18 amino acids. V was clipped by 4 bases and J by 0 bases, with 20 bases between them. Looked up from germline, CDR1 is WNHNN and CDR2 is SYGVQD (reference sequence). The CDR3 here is CASSGPPSGHLSTDTQYF. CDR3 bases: TGCGCCAGCAGTGGACCCCCATCCGGGCACCTTAGCACAGATACGCAGTATTTT.

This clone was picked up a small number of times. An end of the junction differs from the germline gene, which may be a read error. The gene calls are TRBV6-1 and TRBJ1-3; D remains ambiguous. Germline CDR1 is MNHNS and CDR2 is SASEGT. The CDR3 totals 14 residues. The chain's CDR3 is CASSPVYSVNTIYF. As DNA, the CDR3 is TGTGCCAGCAGCCCCGTTTACTCTGTAAACACCATATATTTT.

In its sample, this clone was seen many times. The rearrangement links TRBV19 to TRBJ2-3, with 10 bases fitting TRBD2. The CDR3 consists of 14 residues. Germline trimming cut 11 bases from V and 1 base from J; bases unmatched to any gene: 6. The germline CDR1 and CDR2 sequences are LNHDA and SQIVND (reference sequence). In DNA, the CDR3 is TGTGCCGTTTCCGGGACTAGCGGCACAGATACGCAGTATTTT. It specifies CAVSGTSGTDTQYF.

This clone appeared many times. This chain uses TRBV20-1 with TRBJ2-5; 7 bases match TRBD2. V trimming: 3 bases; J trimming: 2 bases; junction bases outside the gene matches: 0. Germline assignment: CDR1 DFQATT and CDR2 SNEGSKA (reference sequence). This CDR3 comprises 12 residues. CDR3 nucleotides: TGCAGTGCTAGGCGGGGGCAAGAGACCCAGTACTTC. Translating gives CSARRGQETQYF.

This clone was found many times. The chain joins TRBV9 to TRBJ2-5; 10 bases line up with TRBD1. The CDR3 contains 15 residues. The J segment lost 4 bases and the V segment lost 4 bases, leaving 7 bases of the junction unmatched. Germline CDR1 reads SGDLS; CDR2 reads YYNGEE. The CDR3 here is CASSTRQGAGETQYF. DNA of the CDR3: TGTGCCAGCAGCACTAGACAGGGGGCGGGAGAGACCCAGTACTTC.

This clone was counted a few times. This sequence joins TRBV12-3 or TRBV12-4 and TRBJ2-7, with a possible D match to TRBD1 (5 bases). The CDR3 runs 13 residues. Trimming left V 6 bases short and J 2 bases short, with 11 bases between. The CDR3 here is CASSKDTTYEQYF. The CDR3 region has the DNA TGTGCCAGCAGCAAGGACACCACCTACGAGCAGTACTTC.

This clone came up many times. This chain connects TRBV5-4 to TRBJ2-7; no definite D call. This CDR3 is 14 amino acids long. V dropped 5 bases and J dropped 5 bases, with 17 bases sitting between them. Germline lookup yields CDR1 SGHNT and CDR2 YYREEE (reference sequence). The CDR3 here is CASRTRELADEQYF. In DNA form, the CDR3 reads TGTGCCAGCAGGACAAGGGAATTGGCAGACGAGCAGTACTTC.

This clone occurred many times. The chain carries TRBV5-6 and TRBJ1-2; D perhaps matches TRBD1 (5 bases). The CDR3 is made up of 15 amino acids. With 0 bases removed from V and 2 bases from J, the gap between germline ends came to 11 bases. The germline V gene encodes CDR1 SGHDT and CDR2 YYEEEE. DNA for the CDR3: TGTGCCAGCAGCTTGGCAGGGCCGCACAACTATGGCTACACCTTC. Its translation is CASSLAGPHNYGYTF.

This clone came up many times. CDR3 nucleotide sequence: TGTGCCAGCAGCTTATATACAGGGTTGGCCTACGAGCAGTACTTC. Translating it yields CASSLYTGLAYEQYF. The rearrangement uses TRBV11-3 and TRBJ2-7; tentatively, D is TRBD1 (6 bases). V was pared by 2 bases and J by 2 bases, with 13 bases between. The CDR3 is 15 residues long. Germline CDR1 SGHNT, CDR2 YENEEA. Full variable domain (missing parts from reference TRBV11-3 and TRBJ2-7): EAGVVQSPRYKIIEKKQPVAFWCNPISGHNTLYWYLQNLGQGPELLIRYENEEAVDDSQLPKDRFSAERLKGVDSTLKIQPAELGDSAVYLCASSLYTGLAYEQYFGPGTRLTVT.

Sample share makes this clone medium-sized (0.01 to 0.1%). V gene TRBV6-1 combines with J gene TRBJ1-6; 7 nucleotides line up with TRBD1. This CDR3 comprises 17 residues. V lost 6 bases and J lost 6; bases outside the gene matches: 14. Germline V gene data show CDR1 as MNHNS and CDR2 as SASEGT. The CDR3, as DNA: TGTGCCAGCAGCCAACAGGGGATAGGGGCTTCTAATTCACCCCTCCACTTT. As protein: CASSQQGIGASNSPLHF.

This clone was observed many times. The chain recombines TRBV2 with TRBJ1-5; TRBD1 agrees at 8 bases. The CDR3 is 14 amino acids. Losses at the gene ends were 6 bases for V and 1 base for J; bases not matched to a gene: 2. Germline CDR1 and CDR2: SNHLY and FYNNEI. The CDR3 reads CASRDRGSNQPQHF. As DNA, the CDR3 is TGTGCCAGCAGAGACAGGGGCAGCAATCAGCCCCAGCATTTT.

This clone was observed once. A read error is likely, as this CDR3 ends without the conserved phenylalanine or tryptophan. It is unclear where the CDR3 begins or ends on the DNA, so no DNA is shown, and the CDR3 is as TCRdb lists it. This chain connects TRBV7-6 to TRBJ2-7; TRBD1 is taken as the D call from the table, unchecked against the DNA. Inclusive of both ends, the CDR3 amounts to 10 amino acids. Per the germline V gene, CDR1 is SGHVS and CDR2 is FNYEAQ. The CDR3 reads CASSLAPPLG.

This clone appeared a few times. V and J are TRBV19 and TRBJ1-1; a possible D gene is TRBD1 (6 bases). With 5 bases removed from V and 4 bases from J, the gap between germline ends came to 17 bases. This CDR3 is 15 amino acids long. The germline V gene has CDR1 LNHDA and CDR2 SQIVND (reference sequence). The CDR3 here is CASSQGTGFRTEAFF. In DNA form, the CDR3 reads TGTGCCAGTAGTCAGGGTACAGGGTTTCGCACTGAAGCTTTCTTT.